This is a list of T cell receptor beta chains from one sample in a study of identifying expanded T cells in peripheral blood. The data were produced by immunoSEQ multiplex PCR, yet TCRdb's version contains in-frame clones alone and is incomplete. The profile shows some 90,000 clones, 88% of them singletons. The sample consisted of blood. The receptor set was obtained from a person aged 18-70 years in good health. Both conserved end residues are part of each CDR3. D genes are given only for firm matches. For some rows the clone size is stated as once, few or many, or as a class when expanded; others skip it.

D gene,clone size,J gene,V gene,CDR3 DNA,CDR3 protein
.,.,TRBJ1-1,TRBV4-1,TGCGCCAGCAGCTCGATTTTCGGAAAACCGAACACTGAAGCTTTCTTT,CASSSIFGKPNTEAFF
.,.,TRBJ1-5,TRBV5-6,TGTGCCAGCAGCCGGTGGGGAAATCAGCCCCAGCATTTT,CASSRWGNQPQHF
.,.,TRBJ2-7,TRBV6-5,TGTGCCAGCAGTCCATACAGGGCTTCCTACGAGCAGTACTTC,CASSPYRASYEQYF
.,.,TRBJ2-1,TRBV6-5,TGTGCCAGCAGTTACCCAAGGGGCAATGAGCAGTTCTTC,CASSYPRGNEQFF
.,.,TRBJ1-1,TRBV14,TGTGCCAGCAGCCAAGTTTGGGCTTCTGAAGCTTTCTTT,CASSQVWASEAFF
.,.,TRBJ2-1,TRBV9,TGTGCCAGCAGCGTTCACGACTTGGCCAGGGGCGGCGAGCAGTTCTTC,CASSVHDLARGGEQFF
.,.,TRBJ1-3,TRBV30,TGTGCCTGGAGTTCGAGCGGAAACACCATATATTTT,CAWSSSGNTIYF
.,once,TRBJ1-1,TRBV19,TGTGCCAGTAGTATAGCCCTTACACAGGCGAGGGAAGCTTTCTTT,CASSIALTQAREAFF
.,once,TRBJ1-1,TRBV5-1,TGCGCCAGCAGCTTGGGAAAGGAGGGGTACGCTTTCTTT,CASSLGKEGYAFF
.,few,TRBJ1-1,TRBV12-5,TGTGCTAGTGGTTTCGGACAGCGGCTGAACACTGAAGCTTTCTTT,CASGFGQRLNTEAFF
.,.,TRBJ2-5,TRBV29-1,TGCAGCGCTCCGGAGGGGGAGGAGACCCAGTACTTC,CSAPEGEETQYF
TRBD2,once,TRBJ2-7,TRBV4-2,TGTGCCAGCAGCCAGAAAGCGGGGGGCCGCGACGAGCAGTACTTC,CASSQKAGGRDEQYF
.,.,TRBJ2-6,TRBV6-5,TGTGCCAGCAGTCAAACAGCCGCTGGGGCCAACGTCCTGACTTTC,CASSQTAAGANVLTF
.,.,TRBJ2-2,TRBV5-1,TGCGCCAGCAGCCGTGAGGTAGCCGCGAACACCGGGGAGCTGTTTTTT,CASSREVAANTGELFF
.,.,TRBJ2-7,TRBV7-9,TGTGCCAGCAGCTTAGTCCGGGACACCCTACGCGGTTTCTACGAGCAGTACTTC,CASSLVRDTLRGFYEQYF
.,.,TRBJ1-4,TRBV7-9,TGTGCCAGCGCAGCATCGCGGAGGGGCTCAGCATTCGGCGAAAAACTGTTTTTT,CASAASRRGSAFGEKLFF
.,.,TRBJ1-1,TRBV7-6,TGTGCCAGCAGCCCCGGAGAGGGGAACACTGAAGCTTTCTTT,CASSPGEGNTEAFF
.,once,TRBJ2-1,TRBV5-1,TGCGCCAGCAGCTTTACTGGGTGGGCTGAGCAGTTCTTC,CASSFTGWAEQFF
.,.,TRBJ1-1,TRBV5-4,TGTGCCAGCAGCTTGGAAGGGAACACTGAAGCTTTCTTT,CASSLEGNTEAFF
.,.,TRBJ2-7,TRBV20-1,TGCAGTGCTAAGGAAAGAGAGCAGTACTTC,CSAKEREQYF